This entry features one T cell receptor beta chain sequence. No antigen is known for it. No base quality information exists; no much larger clone differs at one position. This sample stems from a study of control samples from healthy donors and cancer patients (TCRdb year 2020). The method was the immunoSEQ multiplex PCR assay. Here the immuneACCESS table is served through TCRdb, limited to in-frame sequences with V and J called. Missing clones are a known gap in these copies; in checked studies unresolved V genes cover under half, and the rest lacks a known reason. A total of around 140,000 clones appear in this sample, 80% to 95% of them only once. Together, the top ten hold 4.5% to 6% of the sample. The CDR3, from cysteine to phenylalanine, totals 15 residues. Solely the CDR3 DNA is kept, with 45 bases framed from the first base. The germline V gene (reference sequence) specifies MNHEY as CDR1 and SMNVEV as CDR2. The junction shows trimming of 6 bases on V and 2 bases on J, and the gene matches do not reach 7 bases of it.

The material sequenced was blood. The chain is made from TRBV27 and TRBJ2-1, and TRBD2 aligns with 7 junction nucleotides. The sequence was obtained from a man younger than 35 in good health. The CDR3 in this case is CASSPGAGAYNEQFF. The sequenced DNA: TGTGCCAGCAGCCCTGGGGCGGGGGCCTACAATGAGCAGTTCTTC.